Following are 23 T cell receptor beta chains from one sample sequenced in a study of brain T cells in children with intractable seizures. TCRdb's copy holds only in-frame clones and misses some; the assay was immunoSEQ multiplex PCR. This sample has 110,000 or so clones; 85% to 95% occur once, and the top ten carry approximately 3.9%. This sample comprised peripheral blood, obtained at surgery. The receptors shown here come from a boy under three years old with hemimegalencephaly and intractable seizures.

The chain carries TRBV6-5 and TRBJ1-6; no reliable D call. The CDR3 is made up of 12 amino acids. The germline gives CDR1 MNHEY, CDR2 SVGAGI. V lost 6 bases and J 8 bases, leaving 8 bases between the germline ends. This chain's CDR3 is CASSMLHSPLHF. The CDR3 region has the DNA TGTGCCAGCAGCATGTTGCATTCACCCCTCCACTTT.

The V and J genes are TRBV5-1 and TRBJ2-2; D possibly corresponds to TRBD2 (5 bases). The germline gives CDR1 SGHRS, CDR2 YFSETQ. With 5 bases removed from V and 3 bases from J, the gap between germline ends came to 11 bases. The CDR3 is made up of 14 amino acids. The CDR3 sequence is CASSWTVDTGELFF. The DNA for the CDR3 is TGCGCCAGCAGTTGGACTGTAGACACCGGGGAGCTGTTTTTT.

The CDR3 nucleotides are TGTGCCAGCAGCCAAGTGTGGGGGGGACAGGCGAAAGAGACCCAGTACTTC. It is translated as CASSQVWGGQAKETQYF. This chain connects TRBV14 to TRBJ2-5, with TRBD1 as a possible D gene (8 bases). Germline CDR1 and CDR2: SGHDN and FVKESK. This CDR3 region has 17 residues. Trimming removed 1 base from V and 3 bases from J, with 18 bases in between.

V is TRBV5-1 and J is TRBJ1-6; D possibly corresponds to TRBD1 (6 bases). Germline CDR1 SGHRS, CDR2 YFSETQ. V lost 0 bases and J lost 7, with 11 bases in between. This CDR3 region has 15 residues. CDR3 in amino acids: CASSLGVGGNSPLHF. DNA of the CDR3: TGCGCCAGCAGCTTGGGAGTAGGGGGGAATTCACCCCTCCACTTT.

This rearrangement joins TRBV7-9 to TRBJ2-1; D not certain. The length of the CDR3 is 13 residues. CDR1 and CDR2 (germline): SEHNR, FQNEAQ (reference sequence). The V and J ends lost 6 bases and 6 bases respectively, with 12 bases between them. CDR3 in DNA: TGTGCCAGCAGTCCCATTCCCCTCAATGAGCAGTTCTTC. Residues: CASSPIPLNEQFF.

The chain links TRBV2 to TRBJ2-2, with 13 bases lining up with TRBD2. This CDR3 is built from 15 residues. V lost 4 bases to trimming and J lost 5 bases; unmatched junction nucleotides: 1. Germline-derived CDR1 and CDR2 are SNHLY and FYNNEI. The CDR3 loop reads CASSGLAGGTGELFF. CDR3 DNA: TGTGCCAGCAGTGGACTAGCGGGAGGTACCGGGGAGCTGTTTTTT.

The chain recombines TRBV2 with TRBJ1-5; D is ambiguous. The CDR3 has 15 residues. Trimming pared 3 bases from V and 2 bases from J, leaving 11 bases between. Germline V gives CDR1 SNHLY, CDR2 FYNNEI. CDR3 region: CASSETGRGNQPQHF. For the CDR3, the DNA is TGTGCCAGCAGTGAGACCGGACGGGGCAATCAGCCCCAGCATTTT.

The chain combines TRBV30 with TRBJ1-5; D call uncertain. The CDR3 extends over 13 amino acids. The germline gives CDR1 GTSNPN, CDR2 SVGIG (reference sequence). V lost 4 bases and J 5 bases, leaving 12 bases between the germline ends. CDR3 sequence: CAWTNGGDQPQHF. The CDR3, as DNA: TGTGCCTGGACAAACGGCGGGGATCAGCCCCAGCATTTT. The full variable domain, with the rest looked up from reference TRBV30 and TRBJ1-5, is SQTIHQWPATLVQPVGSPLSLECTVEGTSNPNLYWYRQAAGRGLQLLFYSVGIGQISSEVPQNLSASRPQDRQFILSSKKLLLSDSGFYLCAWTNGGDQPQHFGDGTRLSIL.

The chain is built from TRBV5-6 and TRBJ1-2, with D perhaps TRBD1 (5 bases). The CDR3 consists of 15 residues. Per the germline V gene, CDR1 is SGHDT and CDR2 is YYEEEE. The V and J ends lost 4 bases and 5 bases respectively, with 18 bases between them. CDR3 residues: CASSPISGTPYGYTF. CDR3 nucleotides: TGTGCCAGCAGCCCTATTTCCGGGACGCCTTATGGCTACACCTTC.

The V and J genes are TRBV6-1 and TRBJ2-4; tentative D call: TRBD1 (6 bases). Per germline, CDR1 MNHNS and CDR2 SASEGT. The CDR3 length is 19 residues. Trimming removed 0 bases at V and 0 bases at J, with 18 bases between. CDR3 DNA: TGTGCCAGCAGTGAAGCGGGATACGGACAGACTCTAGCCAAAAACATTCAGTACTTC. It is translated as CASSEAGYGQTLAKNIQYF.

The gene calls are TRBV5-6 and TRBJ2-7, with TRBD1 matching 10 bases. Germline V gives CDR1 SGHDT, CDR2 YYEEEE. This CDR3 has 15 residues. Losses at the gene ends were 2 bases for V and 4 bases for J; bases not matched to a gene: 6. The CDR3 loop reads CASSFPRQGAYEQYF. The CDR3 DNA reads TGTGCCAGCAGCTTTCCGAGACAGGGGGCATACGAGCAGTACTTC.

The CDR3 nucleotides are TGTGCCAGCAGCTTACCCGGGTCGAGGACTGGTATGGGCAATCAGCCCCAGCATTTT. It specifies CASSLPGSRTGMGNQPQHF. This chain uses TRBV11-3 with TRBJ1-5; D is unresolved. Germline-derived CDR1 and CDR2 are SGHNT and YENEEA. This CDR3 has 19 residues. The ends were cut back, 2 bases at V and 2 bases at J, with 22 bases in the middle. Filled out from reference TRBV11-3 and TRBJ1-5, the complete variable domain reads EAGVVQSPRYKIIEKKQPVAFWCNPISGHNTLYWYLQNLGQGPELLIRYENEEAVDDSQLPKDRFSAERLKGVDSTLKIQPAELGDSAVYLCASSLPGSRTGMGNQPQHFGDGTRLSIL.

The gene calls are TRBV7-9 and TRBJ2-5, with D tentatively TRBD1 (6 bases). Germline V lookup: CDR1 SEHNR, CDR2 FQNEAQ (reference sequence). Trimming removed 3 bases from V and 2 bases from J, with 7 bases in between. There are 13 residues in the CDR3. In DNA, the CDR3 is TGTGCCAGCAGCTTCGGGACACAAGAGACCCAGTACTTC. This gives the protein CASSFGTQETQYF.

The J gene is TRBJ1-2, the V gene TRBV10-3; D not certain. V was pared by 6 bases and J by 4 bases, with 18 bases between. CDR3 length equals 15 residues. Germline CDR1 reads ENHRY; CDR2 reads SYGVKD. The chain's CDR3 is CAIRPQASRPYGYTF. CDR3 bases: TGTGCCATCAGGCCCCAGGCCAGTCGCCCCTATGGCTACACCTTC.

The DNA for the CDR3 is TGCGCCAGCAGCCAAGACATTGGAAACACCATATATTTT. Translated, it gives CASSQDIGNTIYF. The chain recombines TRBV5-1 with TRBJ1-3; D gene ambiguous. The germline V gene encodes CDR1 SGHRS and CDR2 YFSETQ. This CDR3 is built from 13 residues. The V and J ends lost 4 bases and 3 bases respectively, with 8 bases between them.

V usage is TRBV24-1 and J usage is TRBJ2-1; D gene unclear. Germline CDR1 and CDR2: KGHDR and SFDVKD. The CDR3 is 11 residues long. V gave up 2 bases and J gave up 10 bases, with 5 bases separating them. CDR3 nucleotides: TGTGCCACCAGTGATTCGCGGGAGCAGTTCTTC. Protein: CATSDSREQFF.

This chain joins TRBV19 and TRBJ2-3, with 8 bases fitting TRBD1. Germline CDR1 LNHDA, CDR2 SQIVND (reference sequence). After removal of 3 bases from V and 5 bases from J, the junction contained 7 bases not matched to a gene. This CDR3 is 15 amino acids long. The CDR3 sequence is CASSIARRGQDTQYF. The DNA for the CDR3 is TGTGCCAGTAGTATTGCCCGCAGGGGGCAAGATACGCAGTATTTT.

A single count supports this clone. V gene TRBV29-1 combines with J gene TRBJ1-1; unclear D gene. The CDR3 runs 10 residues. V shed 3 bases and J shed 4 bases, with 3 bases lying between them. CDR1 SQVTM and CDR2 ANQGSEA come from the germline V gene. In DNA form, the CDR3 reads TGCAGCGTTGACGCCACTGAAGCTTTCTTT. Its translation is CSVDATEAFF.

This chain links TRBV15 with TRBJ2-4; no definite D call. Trimming took 6 bases from V and 0 from J, leaving 9 bases between them. This CDR3 comprises 14 residues. Germline V gives CDR1 LNHNV, CDR2 YYDKDF (reference sequence). The DNA for the CDR3 is TGTGCCACCAGTCTCGGCGTAGCCAAAAACATTCAGTACTTC. Its translation is CATSLGVAKNIQYF.

This chain uses TRBV4-2 with TRBJ2-3, with TRBD2 as a possible D gene (6 bases). This CDR3 has 15 amino acids. Germline lookup yields CDR1 LGHNA and CDR2 YNFKEQ. The V end lost 1 base, the J end lost 6 bases, and 14 bases lay between the germline ends. CDR3 residues: CASSQGLVEGDTQYF. The DNA of the CDR3 is TGTGCCAGCAGCCAAGGACTAGTAGAGGGTGATACGCAGTATTTT.

The V gene is TRBV12-1, the J gene TRBJ2-7; the table assigns TRBD2, which was not confirmed against the DNA. TRBV12-1 is annotated as a pseudogene. The CDR3 runs to 14 residues. CDR3 amino acids: CASSLLAGNYEQYF. As DNA, the CDR3 is TGTGCCAGCAGCTTACTAGCGGGAAACTACGAGCAGTACTTC.

The J gene is TRBJ2-1, the V gene TRBV9; D may be TRBD1 or TRBD2 (5 bases each). Germline values: CDR1 SGDLS, CDR2 YYNGEE. V gave up 0 bases and J gave up 2 bases, with 12 bases separating them. This CDR3 comprises 16 residues. For the CDR3, the DNA is TGTGCCAGCAGCGTAGTCCGCAGGGACCCCTACAATGAGCAGTTCTTC. The encoded protein is CASSVVRRDPYNEQFF.

This sequence joins TRBV4-1 and TRBJ2-7; D gene uncertain. Deletions cut 6 bases from V and 2 bases from J, with 14 bases between. This CDR3 spans 14 amino acids. Germline V lookup: CDR1 MGHRA, CDR2 YSYEKL. The CDR3, as DNA: TGCGCCAGCAGGGCCCCTATAGTCCCCTACGAGCAGTACTTC. Amino acid sequence: CASRAPIVPYEQYF.